Below, 2 T cell receptor beta chains from the same sample are listed, as sequenced in a study of spatial heterogeneity in lung cancer. Overall study findings and caveats: Tracking of tumor mutation counts was seen in expanded intratumoral alpha and beta TCR counts.

No antigen has been identified for these receptors. Time point: sample taken at primary tumor resection. MiXCR, applied by TCRdb to the 5' RACE reads, yields one record per CDR3 protein. The sample consists of around 9,300 distinct CDR3 sequences, over 4.5% of them appearing once. The sample here was lung tumor tissue, taken at surgery. These receptor sequences come from a female donor with early-stage non-small cell lung cancer.

This clonotype was found many times. V gene TRBV30 combines with J gene TRBJ2-5, with a weak D call TRBD1 (5 bases). The V gene lost 0 bases and the J gene lost 1 base, with 12 bases spanning the gap. This CDR3 contains 15 residues. CDR1 is GTSNPN, CDR2 SVGIG, per germline (reference sequence). In DNA, the CDR3 is TGTGCCTGGAGTGTTGCAGGGCTTGTCCAAGAGACCCAGTACTTC. This codes for CAWSVAGLVQETQYF.

This clonotype occurred a few times. The chain is built from TRBV6-2 or TRBV6-3 and TRBJ1-3, with a tentative D call TRBD1 (5 bases). The CDR3 is 14 amino acids. From germline, CDR1 is MNHEY and CDR2 SVGEGT. The germline V and J ends were trimmed by 7 bases and 2 bases, with 12 bases remaining between them. CDR3 amino acids: CASKYGAAGNTIYF. The CDR3 nucleotides are TGTGCCAGCAAGTACGGGGCGGCTGGAAACACCATATATTTT.